The clone carrying this T cell receptor (beta chain) was observed at least ten times. Exclusion criteria comprised uncontrolled infection, other autoimmune disease, pregnancy or lactation. The CDR3 is 11 residues long. V shed 9 bases and J shed 2 bases, with 8 bases lying between them. The germline CDR1 and CDR2 sequences are MNHEY and SVGAGI. Amplification of TCR beta CDR3 regions was performed using RNA transcripts as template. A first-round RT-PCR of the TCR CDR3 used the HTBI primer set. In TCRdb, the multiplex PCR reads were re-called with MiXCR into one record per CDR3 protein. The sample yields a few hundred thousand distinct CDR3 sequences, approximately 15% seen once. The sample is drawn from a study of T cells in Graves' hyperthyroidism and ophthalmopathy.

The V gene is TRBV6-5, the J gene TRBJ2-7, with no clear D. The TCR sequence derives from a woman in her twenties or thirties with Graves' hyperthyroidism. The sample was blood. The CDR3 coding sequence is TGTGCCAGTCGAGACGCCTACGAGCAGTACTTC. Translated: CASRDAYEQYF.